One and the same sample provided the 14 T cell receptor beta chains below, sequenced in a study of neurological immune-mediated disorders. TCRdb passed the 5' RACE reads through MiXCR, listing each CDR3 protein once. The profile shows 55,000 to 65,000 distinct CDR3 sequences, about an eighth of them singletons. Sequenced input: PBMCs. The receptors stem from a woman in her fifties or sixties with HTLV-1-associated myelopathy (HAM/TSP).

This clonotype appeared many times. Here the CDR3 DNA reads TGTGCCAGCAGACAGGGTTATGGGAGTGGAGACGAGCAGTACTTC. It translates to CASRQGYGSGDEQYF. The chain carries TRBV6-5 and TRBJ2-7; TRBD1 is a possible D gene (6 bases). Germline V gives CDR1 MNHEY, CDR2 SVGAGI. The CDR3 length is 15 residues. The ends were cut back, 6 bases at V and 5 bases at J, with 20 bases in the middle.

The chain joins TRBV19 to TRBJ1-6; D possibly corresponds to TRBD1 (5 bases). CDR3 size: 15 residues. The germline V gene has CDR1 LNHDA and CDR2 SQIVND (reference sequence). Trimming left V 0 bases short and J 10 bases short, with 13 bases between. CDR3 loop: CASSIDGTGASPLHF. The CDR3 DNA reads TGTGCCAGTAGTATAGACGGAACAGGCGCCTCACCCCTCCACTTT.

Ten or more counts support this clonotype. The CDR3 sequence: CASRTTGTSGYEQYF. The CDR3 DNA reads as TGTGCCAGCAGAACTACCGGGACTAGCGGCTACGAGCAGTACTTC. The chain combines TRBV7-9 with TRBJ2-7, with 11 bases fitting TRBD2. V gave up 6 bases and J gave up 3 bases; unmatched junction bases: 7. This CDR3 has 15 residues. Germline assignment: CDR1 SEHNR and CDR2 FQNEAQ (reference sequence).

Comments on this clonotype: A much larger clone is a single base away; this may be a read error. Written as DNA, the CDR3 is TGTGCCAGCAGCGGATCCACAGGGCCGGGGGCCAAAAAAATTCAGTACTTC. It codes for CASSGSTGPGAKKIQYF. The chain couples TRBV7-8 to TRBJ2-4; D tentatively fits TRBD1 or TRBD2 (6 bases each). The CDR3 has 17 amino acids. From germline, CDR1 is SGHVS and CDR2 FQNEAQ.

This clonotype was recorded many times. The chain has TRBV4-2 and TRBJ2-2; 7 positions match TRBD2. Germline V CDR1 and CDR2: LGHNA, YNFKEQ. CDR3 length: 15 amino acids. Trimming removed 7 bases from V and 1 base from J; junction bases left unmatched: 6. The CDR3 is CASKSGTLNTGELFF. In nucleotides, the CDR3 is TGTGCCAGCAAGAGCGGGACTTTGAACACCGGGGAGCTGTTTTTT.

In its sample, this clonotype was seen many times. The chain uses TRBV7-9 and TRBJ2-7; perhaps TRBD2 as D (5 bases). The CDR3 has 13 amino acids. The V end lost 1 base, the J end lost 4 bases, and 8 bases lay between the germline ends. Germline loops: CDR1 SEHNR, CDR2 FQNEAQ (reference sequence). The CDR3 DNA follows: TGTGCCAGCAGCTTAGAAACGGGGTACGAGCAGTACTTC. Translating gives CASSLETGYEQYF.

This clonotype was detected ten times or more. The chain carries TRBV20-1 and TRBJ2-1; 7 bases match TRBD2. CDR1 and CDR2 from the germline V gene are DFQATT and SNEGSKA (reference sequence). The CDR3 sequence is 17 residues long. The V segment lost 0 bases and the J segment 1 base; nucleotides outside the gene matches: 9. The CDR3 nucleotides read TGCAGTGCTAGAGACCGGAGACTAGCTGTGTCCTACAATGAGCAGTTCTTC. Protein product: CSARDRRLAVSYNEQFF.

This clonotype was recorded many times. This sequence joins TRBV6-6 and TRBJ2-2; the match to TRBD1 covers 9 bases. With 8 bases clipped from V and 6 bases from J, the junction kept 16 bases outside the gene matches. The CDR3 contains 17 residues. CDR1 and CDR2 from the germline V gene are MNHNY and SVGAGI (reference sequence). The CDR3 region is CASRTDRGGPGSGELFF. CDR3 nucleotide sequence: TGTGCCAGCCGAACGGACAGGGGCGGCCCGGGGTCCGGGGAGCTGTTTTTT.

The table lists this clonotype with many counts. The J gene is TRBJ1-1, the V gene TRBV10-3, with D possibly TRBD1 on 5 matching bases. The V gene's germline CDR1 is ENHRY and CDR2 SYGVKD. The CDR3 length is 14 residues. V lost 4 bases and J lost 12, with 21 bases in between. CDR3 nucleotide sequence: TGTGCCATCAGTGGAACCGGGGCGGCGGCGACACCTTTCTTT. It yields the protein CAISGTGAAATPFF.

This clonotype was seen many times. The chain combines TRBV7-2 with TRBJ1-1; D gene ambiguous. Germline V CDR1 and CDR2: SGHTA, FQGNSA. Between the trimmed V and J ends, which lost 2 bases and 0 bases, there was a span of 7 bases. CDR3 size: 14 residues. CDR3 residues: CASSLSSMNTEAFF. CDR3 nucleotide sequence: TGTGCCAGCAGCTTATCCAGCATGAACACTGAAGCTTTCTTT.

This clonotype has at least ten counts. V is TRBV9 and J is TRBJ2-7; no firm D call. From germline, CDR1 is SGDLS and CDR2 YYNGEE. Deletions cut 4 bases from V and 6 bases from J, with 20 bases between. The CDR3 has 15 residues. The CDR3 protein is CASSQSYSAPFEQYF. The CDR3 DNA is TGTGCCAGCAGCCAGAGTTATTCCGCCCCCTTCGAGCAGTACTTC. The variable domain in full, completed from reference TRBV9 and TRBJ2-7, reads DSGVTQTPKHLITATGQRVTLRCSPRSGDLSVYWYQQSLDQGLQFLIQYYNGEERAKGNILERFSAQQFPDLHSELNLSSLELGDSALYFCASSQSYSAPFEQYFGPGTRLTVT.

In its sample, this clonotype was seen a few times. The CDR3 is CSAREGLRQYF. The CDR3 nucleotides are TGCAGTGCTAGAGAGGGACTGCGGCAGTACTTC. The chain employs TRBV20-1 and TRBJ2-7; perhaps TRBD2 as D (6 bases). Trimming removed 0 bases from V and 9 bases from J, with 9 bases in between. CDR3 length: 11 residues. From germline, CDR1 is DFQATT and CDR2 SNEGSKA (reference sequence).

The genes are TRBV20-1 and TRBJ2-1; 7 nucleotides align to TRBD2. Germline CDR1 reads DFQATT; CDR2 reads SNEGSKA (reference sequence). The CDR3 has 14 residues. V shed 3 bases and J 2 bases; nucleotides not matched to a gene: 4. For the CDR3, the DNA is TGCAGTGCTAGTGGGGGGGTGACCTACAATGAGCAGTTCTTC. It codes for CSASGGVTYNEQFF.

The chain combines TRBV29-1 with TRBJ2-1; 13 bases align to TRBD2. The J segment lost 0 bases and the V segment lost 4 bases, leaving 9 bases of the junction unmatched. The CDR3 contains 18 residues. Germline V gene lookup returns CDR1 SQVTM and CDR2 ANQGSEA. The CDR3 DNA follows: TGCAGCGTTGTAGTGGGACTAGCGGGAATTGGCTCCTACAATGAGCAGTTCTTC. It yields the protein CSVVVGLAGIGSYNEQFF.